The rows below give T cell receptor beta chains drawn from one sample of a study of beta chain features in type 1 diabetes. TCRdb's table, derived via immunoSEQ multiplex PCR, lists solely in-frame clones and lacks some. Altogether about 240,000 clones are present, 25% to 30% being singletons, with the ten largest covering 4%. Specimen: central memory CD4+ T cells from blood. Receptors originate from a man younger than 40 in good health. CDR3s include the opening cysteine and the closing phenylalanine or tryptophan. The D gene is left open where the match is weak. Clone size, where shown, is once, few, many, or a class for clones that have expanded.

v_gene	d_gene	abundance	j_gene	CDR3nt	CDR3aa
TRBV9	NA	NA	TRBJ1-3	TGTGCCAGCAGCGGCCTATACTCTGGAAACACCATATATTTT	CASSGLYSGNTIYF
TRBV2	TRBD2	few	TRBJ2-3	TGTGCCAGCAGTGCTTCGACTAGCGGGAGGGCAAGGGACACAGATACGCAGTATTTT	CASSASTSGRARDTDTQYF
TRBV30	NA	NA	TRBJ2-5	TGTGCCTGGAGTACCGGGACTGGAGAGACCCAGTACTTC	CAWSTGTGETQYF
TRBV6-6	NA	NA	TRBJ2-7	TGTGCCAGCAGTTACTCGAGTAACCGCGAGCAGTACTTC	CASSYSSNREQYF
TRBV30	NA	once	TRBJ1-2	TGTGCCTGGAGGGAAAACTATGGCTACACCTTC	CAWRENYGYTF
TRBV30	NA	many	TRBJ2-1	TGTGCCTGGAGTGTAAAAATTAAGGGCGGGGAGCAGTTCTTC	CAWSVKIKGGEQFF
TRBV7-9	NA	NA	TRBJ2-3	TGTGCCAGCAGCTTGACAGGCCCCACAGATACGCAGTATTTT	CASSLTGPTDTQYF
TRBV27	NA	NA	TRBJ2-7	TGTGCCAGCAGTCTTCAGGGGATTCACTCCTACGAGCAGTACTTC	CASSLQGIHSYEQYF
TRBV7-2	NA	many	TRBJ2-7	TGTGCCAGCAGCTTAGATACATCTCTACGGGAGCAGTACTTC	CASSLDTSLREQYF
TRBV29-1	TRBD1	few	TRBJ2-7	TGCAGCGTTGAAGTCCAGGGGGCGTACGAGCAGTACTTC	CSVEVQGAYEQYF
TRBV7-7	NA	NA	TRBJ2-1	TGTGCCAGCAGCGCTAGCGTTCTCACCTACAATGAGCAGTTCTTC	CASSASVLTYNEQFF
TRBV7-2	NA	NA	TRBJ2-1	TGTGCCAGCACCTTAATCCCTGGCGTTCCTGAGCAGTTCTTC	CASTLIPGVPEQFF
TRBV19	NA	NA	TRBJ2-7	TGTGCCAGTAGTACCGGACACGTCTACGAGCAGTACTTC	CASSTGHVYEQYF
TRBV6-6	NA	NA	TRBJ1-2	TGTGCCAGCAGTTACGTGGGGGGCGCGGATGGCTACACCTTC	CASSYVGGADGYTF
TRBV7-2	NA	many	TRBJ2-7	TGTGCCAGCAGCTTTCGGTTCCTCTCCTACGAGCAGTACTTC	CASSFRFLSYEQYF
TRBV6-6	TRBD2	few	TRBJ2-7	TGTGCCAGCAGTTATAAGGGCGGGGGATCCTACGAGCAGTACTTC	CASSYKGGGSYEQYF
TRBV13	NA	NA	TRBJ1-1	TGTGCCAGCAGCTCCTGGGGGCAAGCTGAAGCTTTCTTT	CASSSWGQAEAFF
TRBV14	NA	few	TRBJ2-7	TGTGCCAGCAGCCTGAACCTAGGATTCTACGAGCAGTACTTC	CASSLNLGFYEQYF
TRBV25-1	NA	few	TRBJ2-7	TGTGCCAGCAGTGGGGGACGAACCTACGAGCAGTACTTC	CASSGGRTYEQYF
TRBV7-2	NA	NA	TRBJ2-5	TGTGCCAGCAGCGTGTCGGCTAGCGTTTGGGAGACCCAGTACTTC	CASSVSASVWETQYF
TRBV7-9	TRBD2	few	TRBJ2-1	TGTGCCAGCAGCCCTCATCCTAGCGGGGGCAACAATGAGCAGTTCTTC	CASSPHPSGGNNEQFF
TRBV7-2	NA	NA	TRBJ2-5	TGTGCCAGCAGTCAAACTGGCGAGACCCAGTACTTC	CASSQTGETQYF
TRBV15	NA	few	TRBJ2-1	TGTGCCACCAGCAGAGTTAGGGGTGAGCAGTTCTTC	CATSRVRGEQFF
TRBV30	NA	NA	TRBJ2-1	TGTGCCTGGGGGAGGCCGCCTTACAATGAGCAGTTCTTC	CAWGRPPYNEQFF
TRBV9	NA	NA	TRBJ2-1	TGTGCCAGCGGGACACTGCCTTCCTACAATGAGCAGTTCTTC	CASGTLPSYNEQFF
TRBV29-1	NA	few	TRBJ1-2	TGCAGCGTTGAATACTATGGCTACACCTTC	CSVEYYGYTF
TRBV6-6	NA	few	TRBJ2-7	TGTGCCAGCAGGAGGGTGGACTCCTACGAGCAGTACTTC	CASRRVDSYEQYF
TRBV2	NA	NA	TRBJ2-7	TGTGCCAGCAGTGGAGGTAACTACGAGCAGTACTTC	CASSGGNYEQYF
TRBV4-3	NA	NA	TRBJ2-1	TGCGCCAGCAGCCAAGAGGGTAGCGGCCATGGGAATGAGCAGTTCTTC	CASSQEGSGHGNEQFF
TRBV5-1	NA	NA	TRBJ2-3	TGCGCCAGCAGCTCCCCCCGGGGGACAACAGATACGCAGTATTTT	CASSSPRGTTDTQYF
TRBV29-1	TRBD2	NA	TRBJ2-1	TGCAGCGTCGCTAGCGGAATCTACAATGAGCAGTTCTTC	CSVASGIYNEQFF
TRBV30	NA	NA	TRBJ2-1	TGTGCCTGGAGTCCTCTAGGTCGAATTATGCGGAATGAGCAGTTCTTC	CAWSPLGRIMRNEQFF
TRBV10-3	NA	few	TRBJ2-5	TGTGCCATCAGTGGCTCGGGGCAGGGCCAAGAGACCCAGTACTTC	CAISGSGQGQETQYF
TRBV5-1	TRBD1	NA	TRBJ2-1	TGCGCCAGCAGCTTGAAACAGGGGAGCAATGAGCAGTTCTTC	CASSLKQGSNEQFF
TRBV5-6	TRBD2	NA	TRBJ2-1	TGTGCCAGCAGCATTAGCGGGAGGTGGCAGTTCTTC	CASSISGRWQFF
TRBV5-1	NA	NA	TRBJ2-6	TGCGCCAGCAGTTCACAGGGTGCTGGTGGGGCCAACGTCCTGACTTTC	CASSSQGAGGANVLTF
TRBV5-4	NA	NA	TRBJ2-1	TGTGCCAGCAGCTTGAGAACAGGACCCTTAAACAATGAGCAGTTCTTC	CASSLRTGPLNNEQFF
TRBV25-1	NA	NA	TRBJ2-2	TGTGCCAGCAAAACAGGTCCCGGGGAGCTGTTTTTT	CASKTGPGELFF
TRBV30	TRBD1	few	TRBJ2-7	TGTGCCGCCACTCAGTCCGACAGGGAACGCGAGCAGTACTTC	CAATQSDREREQYF
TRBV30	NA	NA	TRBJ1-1	TGTGCCTGGAGTGTGGGGATGAACACTGAAGCTTTCTTT	CAWSVGMNTEAFF
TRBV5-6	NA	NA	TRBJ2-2	TGTGCCAGCAGCTTGGGGGGGACTAACACCGGGGAGCTGTTTTTT	CASSLGGTNTGELFF
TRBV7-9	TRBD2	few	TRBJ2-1	TGTGCCAGCAGCTTAGGTCTTAGCGGGGGGGCCAGCTCCTACAATGAGCAGTTCTTC	CASSLGLSGGASSYNEQFF
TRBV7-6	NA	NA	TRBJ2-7	TGTGCCAGCAGCTTGGGGTTTAGCACGACCTACGAGCAGTACTTC	CASSLGFSTTYEQYF
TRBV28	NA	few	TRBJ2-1	TGTGCCAGCGATGGGGGAGGCTACAATGAGCAGTTCTTC	CASDGGGYNEQFF
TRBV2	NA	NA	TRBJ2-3	TGTGCCAGCAGCCTCGGACTACCCCCAGATACGCAGTATTTT	CASSLGLPPDTQYF